Shown below are 27 T cell receptor beta chains from a single sample sequenced in a study of shared clonotypes between healthy human individuals. The table came from immunoSEQ multiplex PCR; TCRdb's copy has only in-frame clones and leaves some out. The table has hundreds of thousands of clones, over 65% seen once. Specimen: PBMCs. The receptor set was obtained from a woman aged 40 to 55 in good health. Some clones in this sample may be carry-over from other donors' samples.

The chain links TRBV5-6 to TRBJ1-2; maybe TRBD1 (5 bases). Trimming removed 0 bases from V and 3 bases from J, with 12 bases in between. CDR3 length: 15 amino acids. The germline V gene has CDR1 SGHDT and CDR2 YYEEEE. The CDR3 sequence: CASSLGQGLHYGYTF. Here the CDR3 DNA reads TGTGCCAGCAGCTTGGGTCAGGGCCTCCACTATGGCTACACCTTC. The complete variable domain, with remaining parts taken from reference TRBV5-6 and TRBJ1-2, reads DAGVTQSPTHLIKTRGQQVTLRCSPKSGHDTVSWYQQALGQGPQFIFQYYEEEERQRGNFPDRFSGHQFPNYSSELNVNALLLGDSALYLCASSLGQGLHYGYTFGSGTRLTVV.

The genes are TRBV28 and TRBJ2-3, with D unresolved. CDR1 and CDR2 from the germline V gene are MDHEN and SYDVKM. Trimming removed 1 base at V and 4 bases at J, with 12 bases between. The length of the CDR3 is 15 residues. CDR3 bases: TGTGCCAGCAGTTTATCTGGGTTTTGGTCAGATACGCAGTATTTT. It is translated as CASSLSGFWSDTQYF.

A word on this clone: This likely reflects a read error, since a far larger clone is one base away. Other nucleotide sequences in the sample specify the same CDR3. This chain links TRBV30 with TRBJ2-5, with 7 bases identical to TRBD1. Trimming cost V 3 bases and J 5 bases; bases outside gene matches: 3. Germline values: CDR1 GTSNPN, CDR2 SVGIG (reference sequence). The CDR3 runs 12 residues. CDR3 sequence: CAWSPRGETQYF. The CDR3 DNA reads TGTGCCTGGAGCCCCAGGGGGGAGACCCAGTACTTC.

The gene calls are TRBV30 and TRBJ2-6; D is undetermined. The CDR3 length is 16 residues. V was cut by 0 bases and J by 0 bases, with 9 bases left in between. CDR1 and CDR2 (germline): GTSNPN, SVGIG (reference sequence). As DNA, the CDR3 is TGTGCCTGGAGTGTTGTAGGAGACTCTGGGGCCAACGTCCTGACTTTC. It yields the protein CAWSVVGDSGANVLTF.

The chain employs TRBV29-1 and TRBJ2-3; 10 nucleotides match TRBD2. The ends lost 6 bases at V and 0 bases at J; junction bases unmatched: 15. The CDR3 extends over 18 amino acids. Germline lookup yields CDR1 SQVTM and CDR2 ANQGSEA. CDR3 DNA: TGCAGCGTCAGGAATTTCCTAGCGGGAGTCGGAAGCACAGATACGCAGTATTTT. This gives the protein CSVRNFLAGVGSTDTQYF.

This chain joins TRBV13 and TRBJ1-4, with D possibly being TRBD1 (5 bases). CDR1 is PRHDT and CDR2 is FYEKMQ in the germline V gene (reference sequence). V lost 1 base, J lost 6 bases, and 9 bases lay in between. This CDR3 region has 14 residues. CDR3 loop: CASSLAGGDEKLFF. The CDR3, as DNA: TGTGCCAGCAGCTTAGCGGGGGGTGATGAAAAACTGTTTTTT.

As regards this clone: The sample has other DNA sequences that encode this CDR3 too. In DNA form, the CDR3 reads TGTGCCAGCAGTTTACAAGAGAACACTGAAGCTTTCTTT. This encodes CASSLQENTEAFF. The chain uses TRBV7-9 and TRBJ1-1; no clear D. Per the germline V gene, CDR1 is SEHNR and CDR2 is FQNEAQ (reference sequence). V lost 6 bases, J lost 1 base, and 9 bases lay in between. There are 13 residues in the CDR3.

CDR3 region: CASSASRRYSYEQYF. CDR3 in DNA: TGTGCCAGCAGTGCGTCCCGGCGATACTCCTACGAGCAGTACTTC. The V gene is TRBV27, the J gene TRBJ2-7, with D uncertain. The CDR3 runs to 15 residues. From germline, CDR1 is MNHEY and CDR2 SMNVEV (reference sequence). V was shortened by 5 bases and J by 0 bases, with 14 bases between the two germline ends.

The chain uses TRBV2 and TRBJ1-5; TRBD1 agrees at 9 bases. This CDR3 contains 15 residues. Looked up from germline, CDR1 is SNHLY and CDR2 is FYNNEI. The ends lost 4 bases at V and 6 bases at J; junction bases unmatched: 7. The CDR3 region is CASSADRGISQPQHF. The DNA for the CDR3 is TGTGCCAGCAGTGCCGACAGGGGGATCAGTCAGCCCCAGCATTTT.

Regarding this clone: A far larger clone is only one base removed, so a read error is likely. The V and J genes are TRBV29-1 and TRBJ1-2, with D perhaps TRBD1 (5 bases). Germline CDR1 reads SQVTM; CDR2 reads ANQGSEA. The CDR3 is 15 amino acids. CDR3 DNA sequence: TGCAGCGTTGATGGAGGGGCAAGAGCTAACTATGACTACACCTTC. Residues: CSVDGGARANYDYTF. Supplemented by reference TRBV29-1 and TRBJ1-2, the full variable domain reads SAVISQKPSRDICQRGTSLTIQCQVDSQVTMMFWYRQQPGQSLTLIATANQGSEATYESGFVIDKFPISRPNLTFSTLTVSNMSPEDSSIYLCSVDGGARANYDYTFGSGTRLTVV.

The chain links TRBV29-1 to TRBJ2-3; D gene ambiguous. The V gene's germline CDR1 is SQVTM and CDR2 ANQGSEA. Trimming left V 1 base short and J 1 base short, with 9 bases between. The CDR3 extends over 14 amino acids. The CDR3 nucleotides are TGCAGCGTTGAAGGACCGGTTGGCACAGATACGCAGTATTTT. The encoded protein is CSVEGPVGTDTQYF.

The chain employs TRBV5-1 and TRBJ2-3, with D unclear. The germline CDR1 and CDR2 sequences are SGHRS and YFSETQ. The CDR3 covers 17 residues. V was trimmed by 2 bases and J by 4 bases, leaving 20 bases between them. The CDR3 nucleotides read TGCGCCAGCAGCTTCCCCCACTGGCGGTCAAATTCAGATACGCAGTATTTT. It specifies CASSFPHWRSNSDTQYF.

This clone was observed a single time. The V gene is TRBV7-6, the J gene TRBJ2-3, with no clear D. Germline CDR1 reads SGHVS; CDR2 reads FNYEAQ. Trimming removed 3 bases at V and 1 base at J, with 14 bases between. CDR3 length: 16 amino acids. The CDR3 here is CASSFSGVGGTDTQYF. Written as DNA, the CDR3 is TGTGCCAGCAGCTTTTCAGGCGTGGGCGGCACAGATACGCAGTATTTT.

J is TRBJ2-3 and V is TRBV5-1, with no clear D. The CDR3 spans 15 residues. Trimming took 1 base from V and 0 from J, leaving 9 bases between them. Germline CDR1 is SGHRS and CDR2 is YFSETQ. CDR3: CASSLPGASTDTQYF. DNA for the CDR3: TGCGCCAGCAGCTTGCCCGGAGCTAGCACAGATACGCAGTATTTT.

The V and J genes are TRBV27 and TRBJ1-2; D is unclear. Germline V gene sequence: CDR1 MNHEY, CDR2 SMNVEV (reference sequence). V shed 5 bases and J shed 1 base, with 8 bases lying between them. This CDR3 has 13 amino acids. CDR3 in amino acids: CASSLSLNYGYTF. The CDR3 DNA reads as TGTGCCAGCAGTCTCAGCCTTAACTATGGCTACACCTTC.

The chain carries TRBV2 and TRBJ2-7; TRBD2 agrees at 13 bases. J was trimmed by 4 bases and V by 6 bases; bases with no gene match: 6. The CDR3 has 15 amino acids. CDR1 and CDR2 from the germline V gene are SNHLY and FYNNEI. DNA for the CDR3: TGTGCCAGCAGCACTGGACTAGCGGGAGTTTACGAGCAGTACTTC. This encodes CASSTGLAGVYEQYF.

CDR3 loop: CASSLTPKRPFF. CDR3 nucleotides: TGTGCCAGCAGTTTAACGCCAAAGCGCCCGTTCTTC. The gene calls are TRBV28 and TRBJ2-1; D is unresolved. V was clipped by 2 bases and J by 15 bases, with 14 bases between them. The CDR3 consists of 12 residues. From germline, CDR1 is MDHEN and CDR2 SYDVKM.

V usage is TRBV27 and J usage is TRBJ2-5; TRBD1 might be the D (5 bases). The DNA end is a closer match to TRBJ2-7, so the J assignment may be wrong. Germline CDR1 reads MNHEY; CDR2 reads SMNVEV (reference sequence). CDR3 length equals 14 residues. The CDR3 is CASSLMVGAYEQYF. The DNA of the CDR3 is TGTGCCAGCAGTTTAATGGTAGGGGCCTACGAGCAGTACTTC.

V usage is TRBV7-3 and J usage is TRBJ2-7; 9 nucleotides line up with TRBD2. CDR3 length equals 14 residues. The V gene end was trimmed by 4 bases and the J gene end by 10 bases; junction bases not matched to a gene: 11. Germline-derived CDR1 and CDR2 are SGHTA and FQGTGA. CDR3 protein: CASSSQVAGGIQYF. For the CDR3, the DNA is TGTGCCAGCAGCTCTCAGGTCGCGGGAGGGATTCAGTACTTC.

The chain carries TRBV5-1 and TRBJ2-7; D remains ambiguous. This CDR3 is built from 14 residues. The V end lost 0 bases, the J end lost 2 bases, and 9 bases lay between the germline ends. CDR1 is SGHRS and CDR2 is YFSETQ in the germline V gene. The CDR3: CASSLGELTYEQYF. CDR3 sequence (DNA): TGCGCCAGCAGCTTGGGCGAGCTTACCTACGAGCAGTACTTC.

The V gene is TRBV28, the J gene TRBJ2-7; 8 nucleotides agree with TRBD2. There are 14 residues in the CDR3. Per the germline V gene, CDR1 is MDHEN and CDR2 is SYDVKM. The V gene end was trimmed by 2 bases and the J gene end by 0 bases; junction bases not matched to a gene: 0. The CDR3 region has the DNA TGTGCCAGCAGTTTAAGCGGGAGCTCCTACGAGCAGTACTTC. Protein: CASSLSGSSYEQYF.

V and J are TRBV6-5 and TRBJ2-6; D perhaps matches TRBD1 (6 bases). Germline values: CDR1 MNHEY, CDR2 SVGAGI. The ends were cut back, 6 bases at V and 2 bases at J, with 11 bases in the middle. The CDR3 consists of 15 residues. The CDR3 is CASRKQGAGANVLTF. CDR3 nucleotides: TGTGCCAGCAGAAAACAGGGTGCTGGGGCCAACGTCCTGACTTTC.

The chain couples TRBV7-3 to TRBJ2-2, with D unresolved. V was pared by 1 base and J by 7 bases, with 4 bases between. Germline CDR1 is SGHTA and CDR2 is FQGTGA. This CDR3 comprises 12 residues. The DNA for the CDR3 is TGTGCCAGCAGCTTAAGTGTCGGGGAGCTGTTTTTT. Protein product: CASSLSVGELFF.

This chain uses TRBV6-5 with TRBJ1-1, with D uncertain. Germline V gene lookup returns CDR1 MNHEY and CDR2 SVGAGI. V lost 2 bases and J lost 0, with 4 bases in between. This CDR3 spans 13 amino acids. DNA for the CDR3: TGTGCCAGCAGTTACACAGTGAACACTGAAGCTTTCTTT. It encodes CASSYTVNTEAFF.

This chain connects TRBV9 to TRBJ1-2, with 8 bases that match TRBD1. The ends lost 0 bases at V and 7 bases at J; junction bases unmatched: 8. Germline V lookup: CDR1 SGDLS, CDR2 YYNGEE. The CDR3 has 15 amino acids. CDR3 nucleotides: TGTGCCAGCAGCGTAGCTGTGGACAGGGTGGGTGGCTACACCTTC. Residues: CASSVAVDRVGGYTF. Full variable domain (remainder filled in from reference TRBV9 and TRBJ1-2): DSGVTQTPKHLITATGQRVTLRCSPRSGDLSVYWYQQSLDQGLQFLIQYYNGEERAKGNILERFSAQQFPDLHSELNLSSLELGDSALYFCASSVAVDRVGGYTFGSGTRLTVV.

The CDR3 DNA reads TGTGCCAGCAGTGCATGGGTCCCACCAGATACGCAGTATTTT. Encoded protein: CASSAWVPPDTQYF. The chain uses TRBV6-5 and TRBJ2-3; D is unresolved. Trimming removed 5 bases from V and 4 bases from J, with 13 bases in between. Looked up from germline, CDR1 is MNHEY and CDR2 is SVGAGI. The CDR3 runs to 14 residues.

The rearrangement uses TRBV7-2 and TRBJ2-1; unclear D gene. CDR3 length: 14 residues. V lost 5 bases, J lost 5 bases, and 13 bases lay in between. Germline V lookup: CDR1 SGHTA, CDR2 FQGNSA. The CDR3 coding sequence is TGTGCCAGCAGCGCCATTAAAGAGAACAATGAGCAGTTCTTC. This gives the protein CASSAIKENNEQFF.